This T cell receptor beta chain came from a study of OX40 agonist ivuxolimab in advanced cancers. Study-level background: Averaging 60 years in age, with a range of about 23 to 79, the cohort was 82.7% male.

Enrollment shut out patients with autoimmune disease history or systemic immunosuppression. Libraries were prepared by immunoSEQ multiplex PCR; TCRdb keeps only in-frame clonotypes and omits some of them. The sample has about 18,000 clones, approximately 80% seen once. The input for sequencing was CD4+ or CD8+ T cells sorted from blood, taken in a trial of the OX40 agonist ivuxolimab. This clonotype was sampled from an adult with an advanced solid tumor such as melanoma, head and neck, liver or kidney cancer.

CDR3 sequence: CASSDREANEQFF. The CDR3 bases are TGTGCCAGCAGCGACAGGGAAGCGAATGAGCAGTTCTTC. The chain carries TRBV6-4 and TRBJ2-1; TRBD1 aligns across 7 bases. CDR1 and CDR2 (germline): MRHNA, SNTAGT. The CDR3 spans 13 residues. Trimming cost V 6 bases and J 7 bases; bases outside gene matches: 6.